The T cell receptor (beta chain) described here comes from a study of blood T cell repertoires in COVID-19. Study in general: The study drew acute and convalescent COVID-19 samples from the United States, Italy and Spain. T cells, B-cell-depleted T cells, or PBMCs provided the cDNA or gDNA that served as material.

Per the study methods: Estimated nucleated cell counts came from reference gene primer amplification. Sequenced by immunoSEQ multiplex PCR; TCRdb stores in-frame clones only, minus some. For V, J and clone size, that table is used; D and trimming come from the DNA. The table lists about 440,000 clones, about 91% of them singletons. Seattle's enrolled individuals joined amid active infection and were then monitored longitudinally. The clonotype was recovered from a woman aged 45-60 years with COVID-19, enrolled during active disease. Sequencing was done on a sample of peripheral blood.

The CDR3 DNA reads TGTGCCAGCAGCGAGACAGGGGGCTCTAACTATGGCTACACCTTC. Translated: CASSETGGSNYGYTF. The rearrangement links TRBV5-5 to TRBJ1-2, with 10 bases identical to TRBD1. The CDR3 contains 15 residues. V dropped 4 bases and J dropped 0; count of bases not matched to a gene: 3. Germline CDR1 SGHKS, CDR2 YYEKEE (reference sequence).